The 23 T cell receptor beta chains below come from one sample, sequenced in a study of T-cell reconstitution after alpha-beta-depleted transplantation in children. As it was prepared, the TCRbeta library received unique molecular identifiers. Each CDR3 protein gets one entry after TCRdb re-called the PCR reads with MiXCR. The sample has about 610,000 distinct CDR3 sequences; roughly a quarter are singletons. Sequences were derived from PBMCs, sampled before TCRalphabeta/CD19-depleted stem cell transplant. These receptors were obtained from a boy under two years old with Wiskott-Aldrich syndrome, due to receive a stem cell transplant.

This clonotype has just a few counts. The chain is built from TRBV5-1 and TRBJ2-7, with a possible D match to TRBD2 (6 bases). The CDR3 sequence is 17 residues long. Germline assignment: CDR1 SGHRS and CDR2 YFSETQ. The germline V and J ends were trimmed by 3 bases and 7 bases, with 26 bases remaining between them. The CDR3, as DNA: TGCGCCAGCAGCTGGGGGACCAGGCGGGCCCCGGGAGAGGAGCAGTACTTC. Translating gives CASSWGTRRAPGEEQYF.

The gene calls are TRBV29-1 and TRBJ2-1, with D tentatively TRBD2 (7 bases). The CDR3 contains 15 residues. With 4 bases removed from V and 4 bases from J, the gap between germline ends came to 17 bases. Germline V CDR1 and CDR2: SQVTM, ANQGSEA. CDR3 protein: CSVGGQRGLYNEQFF. CDR3 in DNA: TGCAGCGTTGGGGGGCAGCGGGGTCTTTACAATGAGCAGTTCTTC.

Details on this clonotype: Since a much larger clone is just one base distant, this may be a read error. The genes are TRBV20-1 and TRBJ1-3; D is undetermined. Germline CDR1 and CDR2: DFQATT and SNEGSKA (reference sequence). This CDR3 has 13 residues. The V end was cut by 3 bases, the J end by 2 bases, with 8 bases between. The CDR3 protein is CSASTSAGNTIYF. The CDR3 bases are TGCAGTGCTAGTACGTCAGCTGGAAACACCATATATTTT.

The J gene is TRBJ1-2, the V gene TRBV12-3 or TRBV12-4; 7 bases align to TRBD1. The CDR3 is made up of 15 amino acids. Unmatched junction bases numbered 8, after V lost 3 bases and J lost 4 bases. Here the CDR3 reads CASSLAGGLPYGYTF. The CDR3 nucleotides are TGTGCCAGCAGTTTGGCAGGGGGATTACCCTATGGCTACACCTTC.

The chain has TRBV4-1 and TRBJ2-7; 8 bases agree with TRBD1. V gave up 0 bases and J gave up 0 bases; unmatched junction bases: 4. Germline V gene data show CDR1 as MGHRA and CDR2 as YSYEKL. The CDR3 sequence is 16 residues long. The CDR3 DNA follows: TGCGCCAGCAGCCAAGAAGGAGACAGGGGCTCCTACGAGCAGTACTTC. Residues: CASSQEGDRGSYEQYF.

This clonotype was detected many times. The chain links TRBV20-1 to TRBJ2-7; 10 bases are a match to TRBD2. Germline CDR1 reads DFQATT; CDR2 reads SNEGSKA (reference sequence). The CDR3 runs to 12 residues. Unmatched junction bases numbered 1, after V lost 6 bases and J lost 2 bases. CDR3 sequence: CSALAGAYEQYF. CDR3 nucleotides: TGCAGTGCCCTAGCGGGAGCCTACGAGCAGTACTTC.

This clonotype was seen more than once but under ten times. The chain recombines TRBV2 with TRBJ2-1; D not certain. Looked up from germline, CDR1 is SNHLY and CDR2 is FYNNEI. Trimming took off 1 base at V and 8 bases at J, with 6 bases between the two ends. The CDR3 consists of 12 residues. The CDR3 nucleotides read TGTGCCAGCAGTGAAGTTGGCCATGAGCAGTTCTTC. It is translated as CASSEVGHEQFF.

The chain is built from TRBV12-3 or TRBV12-4 and TRBJ2-1, with 12 bases fitting TRBD2. The length of the CDR3 is 17 residues. Losses at the gene ends were 4 bases for V and 2 bases for J; bases not matched to a gene: 6. CDR3 sequence: CASSSPGLAGPYNEQFF. CDR3 in DNA: TGTGCCAGCAGTTCCCCCGGACTAGCGGGACCCTACAATGAGCAGTTCTTC.

This clonotype was recorded a few times. As DNA, the CDR3 is TGTGCCAGCAGTCGACTAGCGGGAGCAGCCAAAAACATTCAGTACTTC. Residues: CASSRLAGAAKNIQYF. The chain carries TRBV11-2 and TRBJ2-4; 12 positions match TRBD2. The J segment lost 0 bases and the V segment lost 6 bases, leaving 3 bases of the junction unmatched. Germline CDR1 is SGHAT and CDR2 is FQNNGV. The CDR3 is 16 residues long.

This clonotype was seen only a few times. The chain is built from TRBV28 and TRBJ2-7; no definite D call. V was shortened by 6 bases and J by 7 bases, with 19 bases between the two germline ends. Looked up from germline, CDR1 is MDHEN and CDR2 is SYDVKM. This CDR3 comprises 14 residues. The CDR3 reads CASRPPVLQGEQYF. The DNA of the CDR3 is TGTGCCAGCAGGCCCCCCGTTCTCCAAGGAGAGCAGTACTTC.

The chain is built from TRBV28 and TRBJ2-5; 12 nucleotides line up with TRBD2. From germline, CDR1 is MDHEN and CDR2 SYDVKM. V lost 3 bases, J lost 5 bases, and 10 bases stayed unmatched. The CDR3 has 17 amino acids. The CDR3, as DNA: TGTGCCAGCAGTTTGCCGTTGCTAGCGGGAGGGTTGGAGACCCAGTACTTC. Encoded protein: CASSLPLLAGGLETQYF.

This chain uses TRBV7-2 with TRBJ1-4; weak D call: TRBD1 (5 bases). The CDR3 is 14 residues long. Trimming left V 1 base short and J 7 bases short, with 10 bases between. The germline V gene has CDR1 SGHTA and CDR2 FQGNSA. The CDR3 DNA reads as TGTGCCAGCAGCTTAGTTCAGGGACCTGAAAAACTGTTTTTT. Amino acid sequence: CASSLVQGPEKLFF.

This clonotype was detected a few times. The genes are TRBV12-3 or TRBV12-4 and TRBJ2-7; D possibly corresponds to TRBD1 (5 bases). This CDR3 contains 13 residues. The V end lost 4 bases, the J end lost 6 bases, and 13 bases lay between the germline ends. The CDR3 here is CASSSSQGSEQYF. CDR3 DNA: TGTGCCAGCAGTTCATCCCAGGGCTCCGAGCAGTACTTC.

There are many counts of this clonotype. The chain combines TRBV29-1 with TRBJ1-1; D might be TRBD1 (5 bases). Germline V gene data show CDR1 as SQVTM and CDR2 as ANQGSEA. This CDR3 contains 10 residues. Trimming removed 7 bases at V and 7 bases at J, with 10 bases between. CDR3 loop: CSAGQVEAFF. The DNA for the CDR3 is TGCAGCGCCGGACAAGTTGAAGCTTTCTTT.

The chain uses TRBV7-3 and TRBJ2-3; 9 bases line up with TRBD2. The CDR3 consists of 13 residues. After removal of 5 bases from V and 8 bases from J, the junction contained 5 bases not matched to a gene. Germline values: CDR1 SGHTA, CDR2 FQGTGA. This CDR3 reads CASSPSLAGTQYF. The CDR3 region has the DNA TGTGCCAGCAGCCCGTCACTAGCGGGTACGCAGTATTTT.

This chain connects TRBV20-1 to TRBJ1-1; maybe TRBD1 (6 bases). Looked up from germline, CDR1 is DFQATT and CDR2 is SNEGSKA (reference sequence). V was pared by 3 bases and J by 5 bases, with 13 bases between. The CDR3 is made up of 13 amino acids. DNA of the CDR3: TGCAGTGCTAGCCCCGGGGGCGATACTGAAGCTTTCTTT. Amino acid sequence: CSASPGGDTEAFF.

DNA of the CDR3: TGTGCCAGCAGCTTCGGGACTAGCGGGGAAGATACGCAGTATTTT. Residues: CASSFGTSGEDTQYF. The rearrangement links TRBV7-2 to TRBJ2-3; TRBD2 agrees at 13 bases. The V and J ends lost 3 bases and 5 bases, in that order; junction bases with no gene match: 2. Germline CDR1 is SGHTA and CDR2 is FQGNSA. The CDR3 spans 15 residues.

V and J are TRBV5-1 and TRBJ2-6; no definite D call. V shed 5 bases and J shed 0 bases, with 12 bases lying between them. Germline V gives CDR1 SGHRS, CDR2 YFSETQ. The CDR3 covers 16 residues. This chain's CDR3 is CASRPRTGSGANVLTF. The CDR3, as DNA: TGCGCCAGCAGACCCAGGACGGGCTCTGGGGCCAACGTCCTGACTTTC.

This clonotype was recorded only once. This rearrangement joins TRBV14 to TRBJ2-2; 7 nucleotides agree with TRBD2. Germline loops: CDR1 SGHDN, CDR2 FVKESK. V lost 0 bases and J lost 7; bases outside the gene matches: 5. The CDR3 length is 15 residues. CDR3 coding DNA: TGTGCCAGCAGCCAAGAGCTCGCGGGGGTCGGGGAGCTGTTTTTT. This translates into CASSQELAGVGELFF.

A few counts support this clonotype. The chain employs TRBV5-1 and TRBJ2-1; TRBD2 matches at 9 bases. Germline values: CDR1 SGHRS, CDR2 YFSETQ. The ends lost 3 bases at V and 6 bases at J; junction bases unmatched: 13. The CDR3 is made up of 17 amino acids. The CDR3, as DNA: TGCGCCAGCAGCTGGTACAAAATAGCGGGAGCCTCCAATGAGCAGTTCTTC. Protein: CASSWYKIAGASNEQFF.

The rearrangement joins TRBV29-1 to TRBJ2-3; the match to TRBD2 covers 9 bases. Germline values: CDR1 SQVTM, CDR2 ANQGSEA. Trimming removed 6 bases from V and 0 bases from J; junction bases left unmatched: 7. The CDR3 runs 15 residues. CDR3 sequence reads: CSVRRLAASTDTQYF. The CDR3 bases are TGCAGCGTCCGGCGACTAGCGGCAAGCACAGATACGCAGTATTTT.

The chain is built from TRBV28 and TRBJ2-7; TRBD2 agrees at 7 bases. The CDR3 has 16 residues. CDR1 is MDHEN and CDR2 is SYDVKM in the germline V gene. The trim removed 6 bases at V and 6 bases at J, leaving 17 bases unmatched. The CDR3 reads CASSPLSGIPPSEQYF. The CDR3 bases are TGTGCCAGCAGCCCTCTGAGCGGGATCCCTCCCTCCGAGCAGTACTTC. The full variable domain, completed using reference TRBV28 and TRBJ2-7, is DVKVTQSSRYLVKRTGEKVFLECVQDMDHENMFWYRQDPGLGLRLIYFSYDVKMKEKGDIPEGYSVSREKKERFSLILESASTNQTSMYLCASSPLSGIPPSEQYFGPGTRLTVT.

This clonotype appeared once. V is TRBV5-1 and J is TRBJ2-1; 10 bases fit TRBD2. V was pared by 4 bases and J by 6 bases, with 7 bases of the junction left unmatched. Germline loops: CDR1 SGHRS, CDR2 YFSETQ. CDR3 length: 15 amino acids. For the CDR3, the DNA is TGCGCCAGCAGCCCTCTAGCGGGAGAGAGCAATGAGCAGTTCTTC. The encoded protein is CASSPLAGESNEQFF.